A single T cell receptor (beta chain) is shown here with its context. Its antigen is still unknown. Assay used: immunoSEQ multiplex PCR; TCRdb lists only in-frame clones, some missing. This sample has 20,000 to 30,000 clones, with about 86% found just once. The sample originates from a study of PD-1 blockade in classical Hodgkin lymphoma. Broader study findings: Possibly reflecting disease activity or prior therapy, repertoire differences have causes that remain undefined.

Time point of the sample: cycle 4 day 1 (C4D1), after 6 weeks of nivolumab. Each and every patient relapsed after autologous stem cell transplantation, and patients got differing brentuximab vedotin exposure. The germline CDR1 and CDR2 sequences are MDHEN and SYDVKM. The length of the CDR3 is 15 residues. V trimming: 5 bases; J trimming: 3 bases; junction bases outside the gene matches: 9. This TCR was recovered from a human donor with classical Hodgkin lymphoma. The J gene is TRBJ1-2, the V gene TRBV28, with TRBD1 identical over 7 bases. The sample in question was peripheral blood mononuclear cells (PBMCs), obtained before the fourth cycle of nivolumab. The CDR3 sequence: CASSISGGYYYGYTF. The CDR3 nucleotides are TGTGCCAGCAGTATATCAGGGGGGTATTACTATGGCTACACCTTC.